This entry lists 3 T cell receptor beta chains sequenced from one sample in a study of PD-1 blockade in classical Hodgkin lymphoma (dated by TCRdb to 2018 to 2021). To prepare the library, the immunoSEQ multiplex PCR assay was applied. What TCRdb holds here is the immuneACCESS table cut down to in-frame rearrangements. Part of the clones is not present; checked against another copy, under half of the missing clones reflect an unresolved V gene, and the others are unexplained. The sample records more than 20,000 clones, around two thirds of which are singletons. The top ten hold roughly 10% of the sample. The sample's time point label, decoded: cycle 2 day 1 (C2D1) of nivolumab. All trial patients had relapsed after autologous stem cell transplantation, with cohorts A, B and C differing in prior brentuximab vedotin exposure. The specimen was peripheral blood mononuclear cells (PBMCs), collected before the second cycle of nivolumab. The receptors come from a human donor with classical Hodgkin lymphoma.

The CDR3 region is CASKVGGLGETQYF. CDR3 DNA: TGTGCCAGCAAGGTGGGGGGCTTGGGGGAGACCCAGTACTTC. J is TRBJ2-5 and V is TRBV6-5; the D gene could be TRBD1 or TRBD2 (6 bases each). Trimming removed 7 bases from V and 5 bases from J, with 17 bases in between. This CDR3 has 14 residues. Germline CDR1 is MNHEY and CDR2 is SVGAGI.

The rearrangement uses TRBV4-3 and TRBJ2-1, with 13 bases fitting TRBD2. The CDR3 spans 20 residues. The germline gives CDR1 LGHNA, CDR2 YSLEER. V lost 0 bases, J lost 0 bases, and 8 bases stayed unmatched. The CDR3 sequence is CASSQEWGWTSGSSYNEQFF. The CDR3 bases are TGCGCCAGCAGCCAAGAGTGGGGGTGGACTAGCGGGAGCTCCTACAATGAGCAGTTCTTC.

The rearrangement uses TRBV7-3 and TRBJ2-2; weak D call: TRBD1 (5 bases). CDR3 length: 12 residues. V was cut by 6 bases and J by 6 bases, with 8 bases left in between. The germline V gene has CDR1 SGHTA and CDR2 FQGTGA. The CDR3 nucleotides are TGTGCCAGCAGATCAGGGCCCGGGGAGCTGTTTTTT. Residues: CASRSGPGELFF.